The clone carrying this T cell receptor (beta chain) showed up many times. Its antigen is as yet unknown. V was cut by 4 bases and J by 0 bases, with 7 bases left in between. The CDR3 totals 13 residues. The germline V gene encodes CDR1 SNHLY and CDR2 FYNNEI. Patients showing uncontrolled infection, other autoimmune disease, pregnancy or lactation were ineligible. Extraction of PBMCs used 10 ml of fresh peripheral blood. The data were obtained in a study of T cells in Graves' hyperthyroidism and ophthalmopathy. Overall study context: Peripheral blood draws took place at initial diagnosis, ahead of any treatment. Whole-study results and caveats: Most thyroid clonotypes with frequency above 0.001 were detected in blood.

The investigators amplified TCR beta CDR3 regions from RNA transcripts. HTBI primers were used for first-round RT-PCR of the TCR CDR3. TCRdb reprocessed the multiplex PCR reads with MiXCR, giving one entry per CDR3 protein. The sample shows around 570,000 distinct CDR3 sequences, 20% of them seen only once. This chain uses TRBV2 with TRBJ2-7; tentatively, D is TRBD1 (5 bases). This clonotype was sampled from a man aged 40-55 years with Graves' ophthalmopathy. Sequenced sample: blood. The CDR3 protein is CASSGGASYEQYF. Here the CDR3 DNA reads TGTGCCAGCAGTGGTGGGGCCTCCTACGAGCAGTACTTC.